These T cell receptor beta chains were read from a single sample in a study of OX40 agonist ivuxolimab in advanced cancers. Clones were read by immunoSEQ multiplex PCR, and TCRdb kept only the in-frame ones, dropping some. The sample lists some 77,000 clones; 85% to 95% were seen once. The sequencing here drew on CD4+ or CD8+ T cells sorted from blood, taken in a trial of the OX40 agonist ivuxolimab. These receptors were collected from an adult with an advanced solid tumor such as melanoma, head and neck, liver or kidney cancer. Both conserved end residues are part of each CDR3. The D gene is left open where the match is weak. Not every row has a clone size; where given, it reads once, few, many or a size class.

V gene	clone size	J gene	D gene	CDR3 protein	CDR3 DNA
TRBV19	-	TRBJ1-2	TRBD1	CATRTGDGGYTF	TGTGCCACAAGAACAGGGGACGGTGGCTACACCTTC
TRBV2	-	TRBJ2-1	TRBD1	CASSATGVKGEQFF	TGTGCCAGCAGTGCGACAGGGGTGAAGGGTGAGCAGTTCTTC
TRBV5-1	-	TRBJ1-2	-	CASSFAETSGYTF	TGCGCCAGCAGCTTCGCGGAAACCAGTGGCTACACCTTC
TRBV10-2	-	TRBJ2-7	-	CAIRGQPYEQYF	TGCGCCATCCGCGGTCAGCCCTACGAGCAGTACTTC
TRBV6-5	-	TRBJ2-2	-	CASSSIRGSGELFF	TGTGCCAGCAGTTCTATTAGGGGTAGCGGGGAGCTGTTTTTT
TRBV4-3	-	TRBJ2-5	-	CASSQDGRTQYF	TGCGCCAGCAGCCAAGACGGGCGGACCCAGTACTTC
TRBV6-5	-	TRBJ2-7	TRBD2	CASSYGASGTTYEQYF	TGTGCCAGCAGTTACGGGGCTAGCGGGACTACCTACGAGCAGTACTTC
TRBV9	-	TRBJ2-3	-	CASSVSTDTQYF	TGTGCCAGCAGCGTCAGCACAGATACGCAGTATTTT
TRBV18	-	TRBJ1-3	TRBD1	CASSPPGGYSGNTIYF	TGTGCCAGCTCACCACCAGGGGGCTACTCTGGAAACACCATATATTTT
TRBV10-3	-	TRBJ1-1	-	CAIRGTAGVEAFF	TGTGCCATCAGGGGGACGGCGGGAGTTGAAGCTTTCTTT
TRBV29-1	-	TRBJ2-4	TRBD2	CSVDGGGKNIQYF	TGCAGCGTTGACGGCGGGGGCAAAAACATTCAGTACTTC
TRBV28	-	TRBJ2-7	-	CASTLRSGKYEQYF	TGTGCCAGCACCTTAAGGTCAGGGAAATACGAGCAGTACTTC
TRBV5-4	-	TRBJ1-5	-	CASSFGGDSNQPQHF	TGTGCCAGCAGCTTCGGAGGCGATAGCAATCAGCCCCAGCATTTT
TRBV5-1	-	TRBJ2-1	-	CASSLGGRDYNEQFF	TGCGCCAGCAGCTTAGGGGGGAGGGACTACAATGAGCAGTTCTTC
TRBV28	-	TRBJ1-2	TRBD1	CASSFSGTGGNGYTF	TGTGCCAGCAGTTTCTCCGGGACAGGTGGTAATGGCTACACCTTC
TRBV27	-	TRBJ2-4	-	CASSLGQAGYIQYF	TGTGCCAGCAGTTTAGGTCAGGCTGGATACATTCAGTACTTC
TRBV28	-	TRBJ1-5	-	CASSFWAGGSNQPQHF	TGTGCCAGCAGTTTTTGGGCGGGGGGGTCTAATCAGCCCCAGCATTTT
TRBV9	-	TRBJ2-3	TRBD1	CASSPRTGVGDTQYF	TGTGCCAGCAGCCCCCGGACAGGGGTGGGAGATACGCAGTATTTT
TRBV19	-	TRBJ1-5	TRBD1	CASSSGTGFGGNQPQHF	TGTGCCAGTAGTAGCGGGACAGGGTTCGGAGGCAATCAGCCCCAGCATTTT
TRBV18	-	TRBJ1-2	-	CASSPRRDYGYTF	TGTGCCAGCTCCCCTCGCAGGGACTATGGCTACACCTTC
TRBV7-2	once	TRBJ2-7	-	CASSLGDYEQYF	TGTGCCAGCAGCTTAGGAGACTACGAGCAGTACTTC
TRBV6-5	-	TRBJ2-2	-	CASGERPMNTGELFF	TGTGCCTCCGGGGAGCGGCCCATGAACACCGGGGAGCTGTTTTTT
TRBV7-3	once	TRBJ2-1	TRBD1	CASSLGGVGDRGYNEQFF	TGTGCCAGCAGCTTAGGTGGGGTTGGGGACAGGGGCTACAATGAGCAGTTCTTC
TRBV10-3	-	TRBJ2-7	TRBD2	CAIKGTSGTYEQYF	TGTGCCATCAAGGGGACTAGCGGGACCTACGAGCAGTACTTC
TRBV6-1	once	TRBJ1-4	TRBD1	CASSEQGGTNEKLFF	TGTGCCAGCAGTGAACAGGGGGGGACTAATGAAAAACTGTTTTTT
TRBV9	-	TRBJ2-1	TRBD2	CASSAILGLAGYNEQFF	TGTGCCAGCAGCGCGATACTAGGACTAGCGGGATACAATGAGCAGTTCTTC
TRBV19	-	TRBJ1-2	TRBD1	CASKGTGTGDGYTF	TGTGCCAGTAAAGGGACCGGGACAGGGGATGGCTACACCTTC
TRBV6-1	-	TRBJ2-7	-	CASSALASSSYEQYF	TGTGCCAGCAGTGCCCTAGCGTCTAGCTCCTACGAGCAGTACTTC
TRBV21-1	-	TRBJ2-7	-	CASSKVGTSGSTSYEQYF	TGTGCCAGCAGCAAAGTGGGGACTAGCGGGAGTACGTCCTACGAGCAGTACTTC
TRBV7-7	-	TRBJ2-3	TRBD1	CASSIGTGNTDTQYF	TGTGCTAGCAGCATCGGGACAGGGAACACAGATACGCAGTATTTT
TRBV14	once	TRBJ2-5	-	CASSQGRREETQYF	TGTGCCAGCAGCCAAGGTCGCAGAGAAGAGACCCAGTACTTC
TRBV5-1	-	TRBJ2-2	TRBD2	CASSLRSSGKLTNTGELFF	TGCGCCAGCAGCTTGCGTTCTAGCGGGAAATTAACGAACACCGGGGAGCTGTTTTTT
TRBV6-6	-	TRBJ1-3	-	CASSSRGVSGNTIYF	TGTGCCAGCAGCTCCCGGGGGGTCTCTGGAAACACCATATATTTT
TRBV29-1	-	TRBJ2-3	TRBD1	CSVALRTGGSFSTDTQYF	TGCAGCGTTGCGCTGAGGACAGGGGGATCCTTTAGCACAGATACGCAGTATTTT
TRBV7-2	once	TRBJ2-3	-	CASSLVQRIGQYF	TGTGCCAGCAGCTTAGTTCAGCGTATTGGGCAGTATTTT
TRBV6-4	-	TRBJ2-2	-	CASSDFPPPTGELFF	TGTGCCAGCAGTGACTTCCCCCCCCCAACCGGGGAGCTGTTTTTT
TRBV5-1	-	TRBJ1-2	-	CASSRTGPGYGYTF	TGCGCCAGCAGCAGGACCGGCCCTGGCTATGGCTACACCTTC
TRBV9	-	TRBJ2-1	TRBD2	CASSVEAGEHEQFF	TGTGCCAGCAGCGTAGAGGCGGGAGAACATGAGCAGTTCTTC
TRBV2	-	TRBJ2-3	-	CASSLRDTQYF	TGTGCCAGCAGTCTCCGCGATACGCAGTATTTT